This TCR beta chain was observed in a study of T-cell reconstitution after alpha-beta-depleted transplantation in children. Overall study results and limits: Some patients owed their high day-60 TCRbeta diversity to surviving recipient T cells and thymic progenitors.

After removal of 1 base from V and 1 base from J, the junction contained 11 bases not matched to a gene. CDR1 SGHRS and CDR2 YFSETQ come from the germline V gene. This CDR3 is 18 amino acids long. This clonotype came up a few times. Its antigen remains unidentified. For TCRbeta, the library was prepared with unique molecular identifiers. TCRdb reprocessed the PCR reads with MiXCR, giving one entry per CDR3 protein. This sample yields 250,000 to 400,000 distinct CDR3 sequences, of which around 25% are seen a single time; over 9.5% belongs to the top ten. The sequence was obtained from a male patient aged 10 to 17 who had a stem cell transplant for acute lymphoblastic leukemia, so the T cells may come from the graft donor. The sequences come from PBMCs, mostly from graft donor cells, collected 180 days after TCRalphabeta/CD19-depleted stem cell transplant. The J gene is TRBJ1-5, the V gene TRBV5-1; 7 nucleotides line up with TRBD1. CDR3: CASSLYPQGGESNQPQHF. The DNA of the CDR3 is TGCGCCAGCAGCTTGTACCCCCAGGGGGGCGAGAGCAATCAGCCCCAGCATTTT.